The 17 T cell receptor beta chains below come from one sample, sequenced in a study of blood T cell repertoires in COVID-19. Here immunoSEQ multiplex PCR was the method, and the copy in TCRdb shows in-frame clones only, minus some. The sample comprises about 53,000 clones, just over 85% of which are singletons, and roughly 2.5% rests with the top ten. The specimen was peripheral blood. The receptors stem from an older man with acute or convalescent COVID-19.

In its sample, this clone was seen once. Relative to the germline gene, one junction end is altered; a read error may explain this. This chain uses TRBV3-1 (or the pseudogene TRBV3-2) with TRBJ2-3, with TRBD2 identical over 7 bases. Germline V gene data show CDR1 as LGHDT and CDR2 as YNNKEL (reference sequence). This CDR3 comprises 13 residues. The CDR3 nucleotides are TGTGCCAGCAGTCAAGATAGCGGGTTCACGCAGTATTTT. As protein: CASSQDSGFTQYF.

This clone has just a few counts. V gene TRBV7-8 combines with J gene TRBJ1-4, with TRBD1 identical over 7 bases. CDR3 length: 13 residues. Germline trimming cut 5 bases from V and 13 bases from J; bases unmatched to any gene: 10. CDR1 and CDR2 from the germline V gene are SGHVS and FQNEAQ. CDR3 sequence: CASSLLVGQRLFF. CDR3 sequence (DNA): TGTGCCAGCAGCCTCTTAGTGGGACAGAGACTGTTTTTT.

The V gene is TRBV18, the J gene TRBJ2-1; 7 bases line up with TRBD1. V dropped 2 bases and J dropped 5; count of bases not matched to a gene: 3. The V gene's germline CDR1 is KGHSH and CDR2 LQKENI. The CDR3 sequence is 14 residues long. The CDR3 is CASSPRDSHNEQFF. DNA for the CDR3: TGTGCCAGCTCACCAAGGGACAGCCACAATGAGCAGTTCTTC.

The CDR3 sequence is CASSLGQQGAETQYF. CDR3 DNA: TGTGCCAGCAGCCTGGGACAGCAGGGGGCAGAGACCCAGTACTTC. The genes are TRBV14 and TRBJ2-5; 8 bases map to TRBD1. The germline V gene has CDR1 SGHDN and CDR2 FVKESK. The ends lost 4 bases at V and 4 bases at J; junction bases unmatched: 8. The CDR3 has 15 residues.

V is TRBV3-1 (or the pseudogene TRBV3-2) and J is TRBJ1-1; TRBD1 is a possible D gene (6 bases). The V end lost 1 base, the J end lost 5 bases, and 14 bases lay between the germline ends. Germline V gene sequence: CDR1 LGHDT, CDR2 YNNKEL (reference sequence). This CDR3 is built from 15 residues. The CDR3, as DNA: TGTGCCAGCAGCCAAGCGGGAGGGGGTCGAACTGAAGCTTTCTTT. Protein product: CASSQAGGGRTEAFF.

The chain joins TRBV5-1 to TRBJ1-3; tentatively, D is TRBD1 (5 bases). CDR3 size: 14 residues. Trimming stripped 5 bases from V and 6 bases from J, with 15 bases between. Germline V gene lookup returns CDR1 SGHRS and CDR2 YFSETQ. CDR3 nucleotides: TGCGCCAGCAGACAATCGGGGGTTCAAAACACCATATATTTT. Residues: CASRQSGVQNTIYF.

This sequence joins TRBV2 and TRBJ1-2; 7 bases fit TRBD1. Looked up from germline, CDR1 is SNHLY and CDR2 is FYNNEI. The CDR3 loop spans 15 amino acids. V trimming: 6 bases; J trimming: 8 bases; junction bases outside the gene matches: 15. CDR3 sequence: CASREVSLGQEGYTF. The CDR3 bases are TGTGCCAGCAGGGAGGTTTCTTTAGGACAGGAGGGCTACACCTTC.

V usage is TRBV11-3 and J usage is TRBJ2-5, with TRBD1 as a possible D gene (6 bases). The germline gives CDR1 SGHNT, CDR2 YENEEA. The CDR3 spans 15 residues. The V gene lost 4 bases and the J gene lost 1 base, with 13 bases spanning the gap. CDR3 amino acids: CASSSGTPTQETQYF. The CDR3 nucleotides read TGTGCCAGCAGCTCAGGGACACCGACCCAAGAGACCCAGTACTTC.

The V and J genes are TRBV2 and TRBJ2-2, with TRBD1 as a possible D gene (6 bases). The CDR3 covers 14 residues. Germline V gives CDR1 SNHLY, CDR2 FYNNEI. Trimming stripped 4 bases from V and 6 bases from J, with 12 bases between. CDR3 sequence reads: CASSVDRPPGELFF. The CDR3 nucleotides read TGTGCCAGCAGTGTAGACAGGCCCCCCGGGGAGCTGTTTTTT.

This rearrangement joins TRBV4-2 to TRBJ1-6; 7 nucleotides line up with TRBD1. The CDR3 loop spans 16 amino acids. J lost 7 bases, V lost 3 bases, and 9 bases had no gene match. CDR1 and CDR2 (germline): LGHNA, YNFKEQ. CDR3 bases: TGTGCCAGCAGCCAGGTTAGTGGGACAGCAAATTCACCCCTCCACTTT. Translating gives CASSQVSGTANSPLHF.

CDR3 sequence: CASSSAHLQETQYF. The CDR3 DNA follows: TGTGCCAGCAGCTCAGCGCACCTACAAGAGACCCAGTACTTC. V is TRBV3-1 (or the pseudogene TRBV3-2) and J is TRBJ2-5; D uncertain. The V gene lost 5 bases and the J gene lost 2 bases, with 12 bases spanning the gap. Germline V CDR1 and CDR2: LGHDT, YNNKEL (reference sequence). The CDR3 is made up of 14 amino acids.

The chain recombines TRBV6-2 or TRBV6-3 with TRBJ1-5, with D possibly being TRBD1 (5 bases). Trimming cost V 2 bases and J 0 bases, with 8 bases left between them. Looked up from germline, CDR1 is MNHEY and CDR2 is SVGEGT. The CDR3 is made up of 15 amino acids. The CDR3 DNA is TGTGCCAGCAGTTACCGCCAGGGTAGCAATCAGCCCCAGCATTTT. Translation gives CASSYRQGSNQPQHF.

The V gene is TRBV20-1, the J gene TRBJ2-7, with D possibly being TRBD2 (6 bases). Trimming stripped 3 bases from V and 3 bases from J, with 18 bases between. Per germline, CDR1 DFQATT and CDR2 SNEGSKA (reference sequence). The CDR3 is 15 amino acids. In DNA, the CDR3 is TGCAGTGCTAGTTCGGCGGGGAATACATTCTACGAGCAGTACTTC. Translation: CSASSAGNTFYEQYF.

This clone was observed a single time. The chain joins TRBV30 to TRBJ1-5; possible D gene TRBD1, 6 bases. V lost 3 bases, J lost 0 bases, and 9 bases lay in between. This CDR3 contains 14 residues. Germline V gives CDR1 GTSNPN, CDR2 SVGIG (reference sequence). CDR3 DNA: TGTGCCTGGAGAAGGGACAATAGCAATCAGCCCCAGCATTTT. Encoded protein: CAWRRDNSNQPQHF.

The chain joins TRBV7-2 to TRBJ2-1; TRBD2 matches 8 bases. From germline, CDR1 is SGHTA and CDR2 FQGNSA. CDR3 length: 16 residues. V lost 0 bases, J lost 3 bases, and 4 bases stayed unmatched. The CDR3 here is CASSLAMRGVYNEQFF. CDR3 nucleotides: TGTGCCAGCAGCTTAGCGATGCGGGGGGTCTACAATGAGCAGTTCTTC.

This clone was recorded only once. This chain links TRBV19 with TRBJ1-2; D is undetermined. Germline CDR1 LNHDA, CDR2 SQIVND (reference sequence). V dropped 1 base and J dropped 8 bases, with 20 bases sitting between them. The CDR3 is 16 residues long. This chain's CDR3 is CASSIGLGTTNGGYTF. CDR3 in DNA: TGTGCCAGTAGTATAGGCCTAGGCACCACCAATGGGGGCTACACCTTC.

The genes are TRBV19 and TRBJ1-6; D might be TRBD1 (6 bases). Germline V lookup: CDR1 LNHDA, CDR2 SQIVND (reference sequence). V lost 1 base and J lost 6, with 7 bases in between. The CDR3 has 14 amino acids. The CDR3 is CASSIGRGNSPLHF. The CDR3 DNA sequence: TGTGCCAGTAGTATAGGCAGGGGTAATTCACCCCTCCACTTT.